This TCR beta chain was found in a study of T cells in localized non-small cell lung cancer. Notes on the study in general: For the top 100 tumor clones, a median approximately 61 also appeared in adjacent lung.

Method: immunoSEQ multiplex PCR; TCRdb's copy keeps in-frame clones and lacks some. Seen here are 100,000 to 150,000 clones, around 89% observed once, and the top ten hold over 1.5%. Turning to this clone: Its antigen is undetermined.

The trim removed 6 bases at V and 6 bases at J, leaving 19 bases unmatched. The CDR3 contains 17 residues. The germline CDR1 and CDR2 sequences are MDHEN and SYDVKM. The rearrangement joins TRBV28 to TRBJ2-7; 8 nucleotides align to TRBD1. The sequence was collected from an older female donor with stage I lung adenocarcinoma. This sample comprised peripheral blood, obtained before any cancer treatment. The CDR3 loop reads CASSPHGQGPSRGEQYF. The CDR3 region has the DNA TGTGCCAGCAGCCCTCATGGACAGGGTCCCTCTCGTGGCGAGCAGTACTTC.